This T cell receptor (beta chain) emerged from a study of early T cells in non-severe SARS-CoV-2 infection (dated by TCRdb to the early 2020s). Broadly, across the study: Because TCR sequencing relied on bulk RNA taken from unsorted whole blood, pairing of alpha and beta chains was not possible. Broad study findings and their caveats: VDJdb matching was skewed toward anti-spike CD8 responses, so virus-specific expansions were likely underestimated and private and CD4 specificities were missed.

A case-control design nested within a healthcare worker cohort in London, UK, was used, with weekly nasopharyngeal swab PCR tests and blood sampling performed. Between 23 and 31 March 2020, the week of the UK lockdown, healthcare workers were enrolled and then followed up weekly for as long as 16 weeks. This clonotype came up a few times. The antigen it recognizes is unknown. Nothing much larger sits one base from this clone, and base qualities are not available. V loses 1 base of germline sequence and J loses 4 bases, and the interval between the two ends is 10 bases. According to the germline V gene, CDR1 reads SGHVS and CDR2 reads FQNEAQ. Reading from cysteine to phenylalanine, the CDR3 counts 14 amino acids. Just the 42-base CDR3 DNA is kept, in frame starting at base 1. The library was obtained by 5' RACE. For sequencing, a NextSeq 500 was employed. The TCR library protocol attached unique molecular identifiers to individual cDNA molecules to correct for sequencing error and PCR bias. TCR alpha and beta chains were both sequenced, and the abundances of alpha and beta sequences in each sample were closely correlated with each other. From the authors' description of their analysis: V gene, J gene and CDR3 annotation of TCR sequences was performed with Decombinator V4. TCRs were defined as expanded if a significant change between any two time points was detected under a Poisson model with p below 0.0001. TCR abundances were normalised to the total number of TCRs sequenced in each sample and reported as counts per million. TRAV1-2 paired with TRAJ12, TRAJ20 or TRAJ33 defined MAIT TCRs, while TRAV10 paired with TRAJ18 defined iNKT TCRs. A search of VDJdb, accessed on 1 November 2021, was run for TCRs annotated to CMV, EBV and SARS-CoV-2, with TCRs annotated for multiple antigens excluded. TCRdb trimmed public reads at Q25 via fastp, called clones via MiXCR and kept in-frame beta chains. Rows merge per CDR3 protein into single entries with the most common DNA and genes. The V and J calls, along with clone size, are taken from TCRdb and not from the paper's own processing. The sample table shows over 85,000 distinct CDR3 sequences, and roughly 14% are seen once. About 6% of the sample rests with the top ten.

This clonotype was obtained from an adult who was a healthcare worker with PCR-confirmed SARS-CoV-2 infection or an uninfected control (not recorded which). Recombination linked TRBV7-8 to TRBJ1-2; a tentative D call is TRBD1 (5 bases match). The sample consisted of whole blood. The CDR3 protein sequence reads: CASSLGGTVYGYTF. The DNA sequence is TGTGCCAGCAGCTTAGGGGGGACGGTCTATGGCTACACCTTC.